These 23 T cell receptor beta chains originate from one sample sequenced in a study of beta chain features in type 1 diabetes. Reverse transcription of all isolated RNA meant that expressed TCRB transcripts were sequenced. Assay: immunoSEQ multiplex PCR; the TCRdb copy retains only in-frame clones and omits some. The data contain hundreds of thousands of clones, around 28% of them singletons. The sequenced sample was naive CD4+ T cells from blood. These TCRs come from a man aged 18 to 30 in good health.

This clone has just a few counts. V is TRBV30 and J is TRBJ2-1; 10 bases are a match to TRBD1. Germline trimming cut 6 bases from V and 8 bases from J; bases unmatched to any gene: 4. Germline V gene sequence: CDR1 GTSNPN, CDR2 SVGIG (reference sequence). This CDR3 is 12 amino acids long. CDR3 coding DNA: TGTGCCTGTGGACAGGGGGTCTATGAGCAGTTCTTC. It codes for CACGQGVYEQFF.

CDR3 loop: CASSRLTGMQIAEAFF. CDR3 nucleotides: TGTGCCAGCTCACGGTTGACAGGGATGCAGATAGCTGAAGCTTTCTTT. This chain connects TRBV18 to TRBJ1-1; 7 nucleotides agree with TRBD1. The V segment lost 4 bases and the J segment 6 bases; nucleotides outside the gene matches: 14. Germline values: CDR1 KGHSH, CDR2 LQKENI. The CDR3 sequence is 16 residues long.

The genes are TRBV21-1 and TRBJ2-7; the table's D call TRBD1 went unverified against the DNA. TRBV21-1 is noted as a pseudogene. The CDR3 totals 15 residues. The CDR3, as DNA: TGTGCCAGCAGCCATCGGACAGGCCCGACCTACGAGCAGTACTTC. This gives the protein CASSHRTGPTYEQYF.

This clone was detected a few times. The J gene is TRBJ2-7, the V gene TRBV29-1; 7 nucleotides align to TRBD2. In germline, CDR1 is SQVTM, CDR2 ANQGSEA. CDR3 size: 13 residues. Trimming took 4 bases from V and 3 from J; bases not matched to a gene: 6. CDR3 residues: CSVVRREIYEQYF. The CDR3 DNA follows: TGCAGCGTTGTCCGGCGGGAGATCTACGAGCAGTACTTC.

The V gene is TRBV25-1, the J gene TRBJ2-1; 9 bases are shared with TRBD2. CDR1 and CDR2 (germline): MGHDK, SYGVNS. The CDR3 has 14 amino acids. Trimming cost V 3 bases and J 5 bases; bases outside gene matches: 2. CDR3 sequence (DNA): TGTGCCAGCAGTGATAGCGGGAGAGACAATGAGCAGTTCTTC. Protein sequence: CASSDSGRDNEQFF. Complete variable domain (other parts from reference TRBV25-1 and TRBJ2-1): EADIYQTPRYLVIGTGKKITLECSQTMGHDKMYWYQQDPGMELHLIHYSYGVNSTEKGDLSSESTVSRIRTEHFPLTLESARPSHTSQYLCASSDSGRDNEQFFGPGTRLTVL.

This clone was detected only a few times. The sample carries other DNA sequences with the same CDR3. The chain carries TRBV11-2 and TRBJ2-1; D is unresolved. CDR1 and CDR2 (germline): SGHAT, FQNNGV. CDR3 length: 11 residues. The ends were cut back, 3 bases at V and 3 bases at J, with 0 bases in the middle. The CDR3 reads CASSFYNEQFF. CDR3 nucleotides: TGTGCCAGCAGCTTCTACAATGAGCAGTTCTTC.

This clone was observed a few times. The chain's CDR3 is CAISDESGTGSNEQFF. CDR3 DNA: TGTGCCATCAGTGACGAGAGTGGGACTGGCTCCAATGAGCAGTTCTTC. The V gene is TRBV10-3, the J gene TRBJ2-1; possibly TRBD2 for D (6 bases). V was cut by 3 bases and J by 6 bases, with 18 bases left in between. The CDR3 has 16 amino acids. Germline CDR1 ENHRY, CDR2 SYGVKD.

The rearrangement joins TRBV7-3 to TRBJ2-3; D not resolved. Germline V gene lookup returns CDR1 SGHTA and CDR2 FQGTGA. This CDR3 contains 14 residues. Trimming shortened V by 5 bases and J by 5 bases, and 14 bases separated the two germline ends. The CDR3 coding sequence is TGTGCCAGCAGCCTGAACTCCCACGGAGATACGCAGTATTTT. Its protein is CASSLNSHGDTQYF.

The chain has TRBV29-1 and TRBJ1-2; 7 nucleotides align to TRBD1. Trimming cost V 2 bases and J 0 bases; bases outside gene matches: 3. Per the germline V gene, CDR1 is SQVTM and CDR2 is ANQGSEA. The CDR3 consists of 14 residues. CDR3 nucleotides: TGCAGCGTTGAACGGGACAGAGCTAACTATGGCTACACCTTC. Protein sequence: CSVERDRANYGYTF.

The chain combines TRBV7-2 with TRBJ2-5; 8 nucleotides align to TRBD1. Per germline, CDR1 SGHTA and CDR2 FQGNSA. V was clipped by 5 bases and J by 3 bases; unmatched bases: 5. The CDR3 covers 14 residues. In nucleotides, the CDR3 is TGTGCCAGCAGCGGCAGGACAGGGAAAGAGACCCAGTACTTC. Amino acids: CASSGRTGKETQYF.

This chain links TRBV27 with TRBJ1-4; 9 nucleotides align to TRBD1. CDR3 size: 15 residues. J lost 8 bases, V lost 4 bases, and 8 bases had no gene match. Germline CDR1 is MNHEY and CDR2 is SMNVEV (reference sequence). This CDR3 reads CASSYGDRVGEKLFF. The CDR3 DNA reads TGTGCCAGCAGTTACGGGGACAGGGTTGGAGAAAAACTGTTTTTT.

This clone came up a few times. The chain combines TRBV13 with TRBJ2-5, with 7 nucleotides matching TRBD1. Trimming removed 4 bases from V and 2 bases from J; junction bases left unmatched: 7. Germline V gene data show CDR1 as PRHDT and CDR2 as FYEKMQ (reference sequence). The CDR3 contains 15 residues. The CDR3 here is CASSSPARGQETQYF. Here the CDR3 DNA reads TGTGCCAGCAGCTCACCCGCCAGGGGGCAAGAGACCCAGTACTTC.

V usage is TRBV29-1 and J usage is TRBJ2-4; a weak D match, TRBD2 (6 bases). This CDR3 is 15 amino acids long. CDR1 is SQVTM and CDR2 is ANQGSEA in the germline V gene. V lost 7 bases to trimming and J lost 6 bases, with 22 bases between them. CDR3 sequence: CSAEGGGIPGNIQYF. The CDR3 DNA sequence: TGCAGCGCCGAAGGTGGCGGGATCCCCGGAAACATTCAGTACTTC.

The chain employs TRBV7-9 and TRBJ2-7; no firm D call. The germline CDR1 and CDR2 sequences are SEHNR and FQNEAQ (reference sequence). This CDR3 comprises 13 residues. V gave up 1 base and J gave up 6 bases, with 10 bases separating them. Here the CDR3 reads CASSLVAQTEQYF. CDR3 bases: TGTGCCAGCAGCTTAGTAGCCCAGACCGAGCAGTACTTC.

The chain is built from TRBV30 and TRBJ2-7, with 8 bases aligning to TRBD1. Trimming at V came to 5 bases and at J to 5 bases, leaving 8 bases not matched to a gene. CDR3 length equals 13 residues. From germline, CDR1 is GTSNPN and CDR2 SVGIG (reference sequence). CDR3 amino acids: CAWGRTGRHEQYF. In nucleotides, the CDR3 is TGTGCCTGGGGGAGGACAGGGCGCCACGAGCAGTACTTC.

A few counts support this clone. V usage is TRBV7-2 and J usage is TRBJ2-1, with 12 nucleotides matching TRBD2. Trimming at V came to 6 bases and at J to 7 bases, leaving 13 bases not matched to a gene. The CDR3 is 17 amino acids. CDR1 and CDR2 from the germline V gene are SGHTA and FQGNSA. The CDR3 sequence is CASREPSGRARWNEQFF. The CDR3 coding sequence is TGTGCCAGCAGGGAACCTAGCGGGAGGGCCAGGTGGAATGAGCAGTTCTTC.

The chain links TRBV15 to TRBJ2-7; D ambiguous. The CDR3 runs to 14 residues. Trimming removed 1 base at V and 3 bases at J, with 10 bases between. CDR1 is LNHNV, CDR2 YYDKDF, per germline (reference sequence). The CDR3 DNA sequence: TGTGCCACCAGCAGAGGAAGGGAAGACTACGAGCAGTACTTC. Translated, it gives CATSRGREDYEQYF.

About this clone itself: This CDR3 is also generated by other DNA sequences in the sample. CDR3 amino acids: CASSLAETQYF. DNA of the CDR3: TGCGCCAGCAGCTTGGCCGAGACCCAGTACTTC. The V call is TRBV5-1, the J call TRBJ2-5; no firm D call. CDR1 SGHRS and CDR2 YFSETQ come from the germline V gene. This CDR3 spans 11 amino acids. V dropped 0 bases and J dropped 5 bases, with 2 bases sitting between them.

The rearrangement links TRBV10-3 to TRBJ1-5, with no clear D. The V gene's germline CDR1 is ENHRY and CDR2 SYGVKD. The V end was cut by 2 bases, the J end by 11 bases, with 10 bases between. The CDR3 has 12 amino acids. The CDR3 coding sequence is TGTGCCATCAGTGAGCCGGGGATGGCCCAGCATTTT. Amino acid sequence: CAISEPGMAQHF.

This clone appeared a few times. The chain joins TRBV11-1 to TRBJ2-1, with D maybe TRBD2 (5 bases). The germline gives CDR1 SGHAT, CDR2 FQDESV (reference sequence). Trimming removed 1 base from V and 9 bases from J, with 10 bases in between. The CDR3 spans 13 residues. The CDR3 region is CASSLEASTEQFF. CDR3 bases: TGTGCCAGCAGCTTAGAGGCTAGCACTGAGCAGTTCTTC.

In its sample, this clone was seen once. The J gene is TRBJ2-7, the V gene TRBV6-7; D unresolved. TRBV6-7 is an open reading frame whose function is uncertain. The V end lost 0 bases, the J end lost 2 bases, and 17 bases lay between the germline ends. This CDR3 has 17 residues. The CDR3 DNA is TGTGCCAGCAGTTACTCCGGACGGAGAGGCATCCCCTACGAGCAGTACTTC. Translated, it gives CASSYSGRRGIPYEQYF.

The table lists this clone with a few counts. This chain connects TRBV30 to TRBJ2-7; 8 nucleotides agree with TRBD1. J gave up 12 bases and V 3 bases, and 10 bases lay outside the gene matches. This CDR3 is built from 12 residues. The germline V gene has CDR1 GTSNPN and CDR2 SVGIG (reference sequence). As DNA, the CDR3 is TGTGCCTGGAGCCCCGGACAGGGCTCCCTGTACTTC. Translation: CAWSPGQGSLYF.

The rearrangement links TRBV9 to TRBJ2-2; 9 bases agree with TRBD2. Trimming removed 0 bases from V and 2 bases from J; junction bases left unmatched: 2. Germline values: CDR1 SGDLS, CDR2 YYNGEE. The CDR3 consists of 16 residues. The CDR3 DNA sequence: TGTGCCAGCAGCGTAGTGCTAGCGGGAAACACCGGGGAGCTGTTTTTT. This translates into CASSVVLAGNTGELFF.